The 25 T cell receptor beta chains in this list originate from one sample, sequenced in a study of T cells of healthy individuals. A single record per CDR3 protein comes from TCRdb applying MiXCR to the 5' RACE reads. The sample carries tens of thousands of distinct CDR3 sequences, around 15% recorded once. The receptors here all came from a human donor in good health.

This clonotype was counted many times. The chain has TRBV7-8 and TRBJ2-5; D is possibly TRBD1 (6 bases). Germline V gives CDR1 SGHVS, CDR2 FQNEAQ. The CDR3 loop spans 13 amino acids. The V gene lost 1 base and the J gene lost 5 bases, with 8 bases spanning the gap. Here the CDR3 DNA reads TGTGCCAGCAGCTTAGGACAGGAGGAGACCCAGTACTTC. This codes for CASSLGQEETQYF.

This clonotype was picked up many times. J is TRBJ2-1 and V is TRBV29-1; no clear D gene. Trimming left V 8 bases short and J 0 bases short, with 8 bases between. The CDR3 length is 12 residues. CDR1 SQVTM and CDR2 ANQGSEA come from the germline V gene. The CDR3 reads CSPRSSYNEQFF. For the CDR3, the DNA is TGCAGCCCTCGCTCCTCCTACAATGAGCAGTTCTTC.

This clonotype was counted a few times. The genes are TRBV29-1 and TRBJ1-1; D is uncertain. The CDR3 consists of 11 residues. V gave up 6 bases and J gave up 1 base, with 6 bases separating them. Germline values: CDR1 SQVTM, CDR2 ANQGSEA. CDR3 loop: CSVEGNTEAFF. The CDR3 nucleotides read TGCAGCGTCGAGGGGAACACTGAAGCTTTCTTT.

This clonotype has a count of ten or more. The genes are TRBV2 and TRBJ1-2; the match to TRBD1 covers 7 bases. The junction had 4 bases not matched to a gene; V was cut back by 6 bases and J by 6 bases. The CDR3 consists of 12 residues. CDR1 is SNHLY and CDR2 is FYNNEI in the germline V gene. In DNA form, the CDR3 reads TGTGCCAGCAGCCCGACAGGGAATGGCTACACCTTC. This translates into CASSPTGNGYTF.

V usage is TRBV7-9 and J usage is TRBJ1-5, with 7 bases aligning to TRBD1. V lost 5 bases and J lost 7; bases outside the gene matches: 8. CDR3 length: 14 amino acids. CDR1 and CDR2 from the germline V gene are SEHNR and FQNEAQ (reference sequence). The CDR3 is CASSQSGGDQPQHF. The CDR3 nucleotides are TGTGCCAGCAGCCAATCAGGGGGAGACCAGCCCCAGCATTTT.

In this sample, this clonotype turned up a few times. The CDR3 sequence is CATDPEGRNEQFF. The CDR3 coding sequence is TGTGCCACAGATCCCGAGGGGCGGAATGAGCAGTTCTTC. The V gene is TRBV28, the J gene TRBJ2-1; D may be TRBD1 or TRBD2 (5 bases each). This CDR3 contains 13 residues. V lost 10 bases, J lost 7 bases, and 17 bases lay in between. The germline V gene encodes CDR1 MDHEN and CDR2 SYDVKM. Full variable domain (outside the CDR3, taken from reference TRBV28 and TRBJ2-1): DVKVTQSSRYLVKRTGEKVFLECVQDMDHENMFWYRQDPGLGLRLIYFSYDVKMKEKGDIPEGYSVSREKKERFSLILESASTNQTSMYLCATDPEGRNEQFFGPGTRLTVL.

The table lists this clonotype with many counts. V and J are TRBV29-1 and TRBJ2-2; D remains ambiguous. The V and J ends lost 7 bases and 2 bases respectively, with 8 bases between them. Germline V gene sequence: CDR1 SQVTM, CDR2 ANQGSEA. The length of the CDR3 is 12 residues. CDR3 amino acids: CSAALNTGELFF. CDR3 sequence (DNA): TGCAGCGCCGCCCTTAACACCGGGGAGCTGTTTTTT.

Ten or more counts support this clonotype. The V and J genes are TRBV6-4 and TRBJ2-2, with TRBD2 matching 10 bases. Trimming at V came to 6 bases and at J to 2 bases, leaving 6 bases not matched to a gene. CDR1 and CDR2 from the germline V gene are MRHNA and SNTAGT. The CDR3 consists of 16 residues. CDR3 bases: TGTGCCAGCAGACCAAGCGGGAGGGATAACACCGGGGAGCTGTTTTTT. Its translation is CASRPSGRDNTGELFF.

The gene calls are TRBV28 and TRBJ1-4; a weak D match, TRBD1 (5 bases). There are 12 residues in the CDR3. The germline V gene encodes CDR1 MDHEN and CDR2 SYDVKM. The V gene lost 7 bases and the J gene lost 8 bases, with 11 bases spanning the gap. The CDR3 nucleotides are TGTGCCAGCAAGCAGGGTGGGGAAAAACTGTTTTTT. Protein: CASKQGGEKLFF.

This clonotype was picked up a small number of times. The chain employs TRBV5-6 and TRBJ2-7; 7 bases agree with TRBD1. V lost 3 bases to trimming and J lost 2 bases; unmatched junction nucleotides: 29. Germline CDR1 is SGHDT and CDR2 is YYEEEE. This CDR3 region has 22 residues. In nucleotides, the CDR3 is TGTGCCAGCAGCTGGACCGGGACAGCATCCTCGATGGCTCCGCGGATGACCTACGAGCAGTACTTC. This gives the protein CASSWTGTASSMAPRMTYEQYF.

CDR3 nucleotides: TGTGCCAGCAGCGCCTTTTCCGAAGACAGGGGCGATGAGCAGTTCTTC. Translating it yields CASSAFSEDRGDEQFF. V usage is TRBV7-9 and J usage is TRBJ2-1, with 8 bases matching TRBD1. Trimming cost V 5 bases and J 8 bases; bases outside gene matches: 14. CDR3 length: 16 residues. From germline, CDR1 is SEHNR and CDR2 FQNEAQ (reference sequence).

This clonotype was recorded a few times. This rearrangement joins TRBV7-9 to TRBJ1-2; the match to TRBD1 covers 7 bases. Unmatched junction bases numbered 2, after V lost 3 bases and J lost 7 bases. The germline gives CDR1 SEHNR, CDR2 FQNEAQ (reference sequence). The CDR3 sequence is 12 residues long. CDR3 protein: CASSFAGGGYTF. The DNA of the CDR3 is TGTGCCAGCAGCTTCGCAGGGGGTGGCTACACCTTC.

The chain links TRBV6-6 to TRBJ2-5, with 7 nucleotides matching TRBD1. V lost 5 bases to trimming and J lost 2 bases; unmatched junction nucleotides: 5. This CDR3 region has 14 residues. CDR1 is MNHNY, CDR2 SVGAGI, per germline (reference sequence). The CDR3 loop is CASSPRQGQETQYF. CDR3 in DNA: TGTGCCAGCAGTCCCCGACAGGGACAAGAGACCCAGTACTTC.

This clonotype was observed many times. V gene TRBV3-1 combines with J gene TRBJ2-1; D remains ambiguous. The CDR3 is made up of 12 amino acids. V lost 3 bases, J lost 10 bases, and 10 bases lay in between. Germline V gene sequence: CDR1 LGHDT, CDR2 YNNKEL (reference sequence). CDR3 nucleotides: TGTGCCAGCAGCCAGGCCGGGCGAGAGCAGTTCTTC. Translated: CASSQAGREQFF.

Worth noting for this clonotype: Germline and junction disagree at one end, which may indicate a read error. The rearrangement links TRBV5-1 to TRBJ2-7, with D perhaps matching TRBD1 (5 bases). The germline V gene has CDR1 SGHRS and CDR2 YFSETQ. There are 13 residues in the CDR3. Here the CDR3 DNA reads TGCGCCAGCAGCTTGCCTACAGGCCACGAGCAGCACTTC. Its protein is CASSLPTGHEQHF.

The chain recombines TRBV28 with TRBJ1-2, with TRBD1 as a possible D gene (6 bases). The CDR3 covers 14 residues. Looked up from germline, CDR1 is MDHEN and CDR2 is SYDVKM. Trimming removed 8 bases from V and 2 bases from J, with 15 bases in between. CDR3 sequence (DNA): TGTGCCAGCGATTTAGGGGGTTCGAACTATGGCTACACCTTC. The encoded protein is CASDLGGSNYGYTF.

CDR3 amino acids: CASSLSVLAGDRAQYF. CDR3 nucleotides: TGTGCCAGCAGTTTAAGTGTACTAGCGGGAGATAGAGCGCAGTATTTT. The gene calls are TRBV12-3 or TRBV12-4 and TRBJ2-3; 11 nucleotides align to TRBD2. V lost 2 bases and J lost 10; bases outside the gene matches: 11. The CDR3 extends over 16 amino acids.

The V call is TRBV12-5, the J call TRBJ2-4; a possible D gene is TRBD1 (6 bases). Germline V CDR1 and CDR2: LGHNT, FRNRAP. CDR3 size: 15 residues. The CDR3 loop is CASSYRVTAKNIQYF. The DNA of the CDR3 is TGTGCCAGCAGTTACAGGGTTACGGCCAAAAACATTCAGTACTTC.

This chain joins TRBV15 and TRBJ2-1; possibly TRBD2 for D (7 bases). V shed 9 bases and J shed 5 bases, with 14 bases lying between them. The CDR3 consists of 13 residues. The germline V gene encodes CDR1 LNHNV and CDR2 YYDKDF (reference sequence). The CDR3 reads CATEAGTNNEQFF. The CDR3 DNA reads TGTGCCACGGAAGCGGGGACAAACAATGAGCAGTTCTTC.

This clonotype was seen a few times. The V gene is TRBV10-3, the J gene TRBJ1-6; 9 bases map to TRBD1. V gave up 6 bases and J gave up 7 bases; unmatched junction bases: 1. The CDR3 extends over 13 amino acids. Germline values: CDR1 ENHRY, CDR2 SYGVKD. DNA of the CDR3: TGTGCCATCAGCGGGACAGGGAATTCACCCCTCCACTTT. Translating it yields CAISGTGNSPLHF.

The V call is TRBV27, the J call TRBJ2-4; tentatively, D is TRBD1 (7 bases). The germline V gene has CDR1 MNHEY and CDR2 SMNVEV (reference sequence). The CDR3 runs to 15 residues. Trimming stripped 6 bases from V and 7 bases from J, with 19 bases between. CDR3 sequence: CASSREVTGRNIQYF. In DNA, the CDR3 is TGTGCCAGCAGCCGCGAGGTGACAGGGAGGAACATTCAGTACTTC.

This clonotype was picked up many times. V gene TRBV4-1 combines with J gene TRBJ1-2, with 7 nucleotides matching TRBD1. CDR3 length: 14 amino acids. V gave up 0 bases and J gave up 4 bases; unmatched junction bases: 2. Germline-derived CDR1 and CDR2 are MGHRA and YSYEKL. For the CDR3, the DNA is TGCGCCAGCAGCCAAGATGGGACAGCCTATGGCTACACCTTC. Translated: CASSQDGTAYGYTF.

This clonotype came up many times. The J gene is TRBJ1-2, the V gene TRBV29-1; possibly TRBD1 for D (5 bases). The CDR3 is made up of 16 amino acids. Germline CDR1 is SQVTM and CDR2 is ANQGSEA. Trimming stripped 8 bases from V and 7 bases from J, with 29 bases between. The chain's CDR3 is CSIVGGNQGIVGGYTF. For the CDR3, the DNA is TGCAGCATCGTGGGGGGAAACCAGGGAATCGTCGGTGGCTACACCTTC.

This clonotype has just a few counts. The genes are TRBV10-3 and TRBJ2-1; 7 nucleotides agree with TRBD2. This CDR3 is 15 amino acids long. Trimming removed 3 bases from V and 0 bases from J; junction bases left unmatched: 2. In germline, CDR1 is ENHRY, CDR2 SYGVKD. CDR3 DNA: TGTGCCATCAGTGAAACTAGCGACTCCTACAATGAGCAGTTCTTC. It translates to CAISETSDSYNEQFF.

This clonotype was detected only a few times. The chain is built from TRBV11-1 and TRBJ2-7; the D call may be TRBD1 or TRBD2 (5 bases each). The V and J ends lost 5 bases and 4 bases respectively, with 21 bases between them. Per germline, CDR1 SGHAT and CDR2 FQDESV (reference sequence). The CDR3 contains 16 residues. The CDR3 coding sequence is TGTGCCAGCAGCCAACCCGGGACCACTGACGGGTACGAGCAGTACTTC. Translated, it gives CASSQPGTTDGYEQYF.